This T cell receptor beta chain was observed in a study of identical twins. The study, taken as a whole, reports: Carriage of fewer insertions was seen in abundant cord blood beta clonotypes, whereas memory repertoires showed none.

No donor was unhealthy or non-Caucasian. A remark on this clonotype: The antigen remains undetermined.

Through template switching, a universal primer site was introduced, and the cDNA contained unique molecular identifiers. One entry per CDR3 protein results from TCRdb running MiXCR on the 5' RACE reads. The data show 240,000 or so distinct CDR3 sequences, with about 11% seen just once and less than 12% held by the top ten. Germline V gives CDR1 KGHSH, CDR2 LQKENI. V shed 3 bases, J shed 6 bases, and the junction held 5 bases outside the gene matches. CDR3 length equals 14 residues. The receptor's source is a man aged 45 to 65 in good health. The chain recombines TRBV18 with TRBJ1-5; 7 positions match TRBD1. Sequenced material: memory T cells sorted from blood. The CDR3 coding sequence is TGTGCCAGCTCACCGACAGGGATAGGTCAGCCCCAGCATTTT. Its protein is CASSPTGIGQPQHF.